This T cell receptor beta chain stems from a study of identical twins. With regard to this clonotype: The antigen is unknown.

General observations from the study: These conclusions were based on statistical analysis (cross-sectional, not following the same donors). Abundant cord blood beta clonotypes carried fewer insertions; memory repertoires showed none. Out-of-frame TCR alpha sharing in monozygotic twins exceeded recombination model predictions.

Carrying unique molecular identifiers, the cDNA also gained a universal primer site through template switching. In TCRdb, the 5' RACE reads were re-called with MiXCR into one record per CDR3 protein. Counted here are approximately 500,000 distinct CDR3 sequences, roughly 15% occurring once; the ten biggest clones make up 0.35% to 0.45%. This sample was also put to use in a study of yellow fever vaccine responses in identical twins.

The source is a woman between 18 and 29 years old in good health. The material sequenced was CD4+ T cells sorted from blood.

The chain's CDR3 is CASSLAKGVPLYEQYF. The CDR3 coding sequence is TGTGCCAGCAGCTTGGCGAAGGGCGTACCTCTCTACGAGCAGTACTTC. The V and J genes are TRBV5-5 and TRBJ2-7, with unresolved D. The ends were cut back, 0 bases at V and 3 bases at J, with 16 bases in the middle. The CDR3 contains 16 residues. Germline CDR1 SGHKS, CDR2 YYEKEE (reference sequence).